This TCR beta chain is from a study of identical twins. Notes on the study in general: Out-of-frame alpha sequences shared by twins showed excess low generation probability.

This CDR3 has 14 amino acids. The V end was cut by 2 bases, the J end by 7 bases, with 12 bases between. TCRdb fed the 5' RACE reads into MiXCR, producing one record per CDR3 protein. The sample contains about 460,000 distinct CDR3 sequences, approximately 15% of which appear only once. This clonotype has a count of ten or more. What it binds is not known. The same sample was also used in a study of yellow fever vaccine responses in identical twins. As reported in that work: After vaccination, twins' T cell response reportedly seemed partly convergent, partly personalized.

V gene TRBV12-3 or TRBV12-4 combines with J gene TRBJ2-1; possibly TRBD2 for D (5 bases). Sequencing was carried out using CD4+ T cells sorted from blood. This receptor was obtained from a woman younger than 30 in good health. CDR3 DNA sequence: TGTGCCAGCAGTTTATTCGGGGTCCCAAATGAGCAGTTCTTC. This encodes CASSLFGVPNEQFF.